What follows are 2 T cell receptor beta chains derived from one specimen sequenced in a study of T cells expressing NK-cell markers. For each CDR3 protein, TCRdb gives one entry from its re-call of the 5' RACE reads, without DNA. The sample holds a few hundred thousand distinct CDR3 sequences. Sequencing was done on a sample of blood T cells: a sorted CD56 or NKG2C T cell subset, CD4+ or CD8+ T cells, or bulk PBMC T cells (not recorded which). These receptors originate from a man aged 18 to 35 in good health.

The chain joins TRBV7-8 to TRBJ2-1; the TRBD2 assignment by TCRdb is unverifiable without DNA. This CDR3 has 14 residues. The V gene's germline CDR1 is SGHVS and CDR2 FQNEAQ. This CDR3 is CASSLKREENEQFF. Filled out from reference TRBV7-8 and TRBJ2-1, the complete variable domain reads GAGVSQSPRYKVAKRGQDVALRCDPISGHVSLFWYQQALGQGPEFLTYFQNEAQLDKSGLPSDRFFAERPEGSVSTLKIQRTQQEDSAVYLCASSLKREENEQFFGPGTRLTVL.

V is TRBV25-1 and J is TRBJ2-3. The CDR3 is 17 amino acids. The germline V gene has CDR1 MGHDK and CDR2 SYGVNS. CDR3 sequence reads: CASSEYKPRIPTDTQYF. The entire variable domain, with the rest obtained from reference TRBV25-1 and TRBJ2-3, is as follows: EADIYQTPRYLVIGTGKKITLECSQTMGHDKMYWYQQDPGMELHLIHYSYGVNSTEKGDLSSESTVSRIRTEHFPLTLESARPSHTSQYLCASSEYKPRIPTDTQYFGPGTRLTVL.